This T cell receptor beta chain is drawn from a study of CD8+ T cells in alopecia areata. This clone has a single count. CDR3 length: 14 residues. CDR1 is LNHDA and CDR2 is SQIVND in the germline V gene (reference sequence). The V gene lost 2 bases and the J gene lost 1 base, with 9 bases spanning the gap. cDNA reverse transcribed from extracted RNA served as the sequencing template. TCRdb's table, derived via immunoSEQ multiplex PCR, lists solely in-frame clones and lacks some. The data contain about 180,000 clones, about 63% of them seen just once; the ten biggest clones take up 14% to 15%. The source material was CD4+ T cells sorted from blood, sampled at week 0. The chain couples TRBV19 to TRBJ2-7; D gene uncertain. This clonotype originated in a human donor with alopecia areata. CDR3 nucleotides: TGTGCCAGTAGTATACAGGCGCATTCCTACGAGCAGTACTTC. Translation gives CASSIQAHSYEQYF.